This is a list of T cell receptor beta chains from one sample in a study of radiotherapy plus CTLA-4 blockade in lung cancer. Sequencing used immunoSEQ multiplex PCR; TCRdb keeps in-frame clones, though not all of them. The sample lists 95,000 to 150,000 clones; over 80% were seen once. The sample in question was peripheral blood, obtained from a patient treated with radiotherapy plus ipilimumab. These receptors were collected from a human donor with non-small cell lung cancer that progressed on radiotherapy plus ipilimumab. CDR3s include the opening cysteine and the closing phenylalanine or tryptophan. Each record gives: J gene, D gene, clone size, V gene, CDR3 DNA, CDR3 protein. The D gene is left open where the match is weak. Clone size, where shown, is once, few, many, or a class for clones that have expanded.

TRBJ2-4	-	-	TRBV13	TGTGCCAGCAGCTTAGGACGGGGTAGGAATGCCATTCAGTACTTC	CASSLGRGRNAIQYF
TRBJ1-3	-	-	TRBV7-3	TGTGCCAGCAGCCGTGGAGACGGAAACACCATATATTTT	CASSRGDGNTIYF
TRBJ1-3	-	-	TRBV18	TGTGCCAGCTCACCACAGTTGGTGACCTCTGGAAACACCATATATTTT	CASSPQLVTSGNTIYF
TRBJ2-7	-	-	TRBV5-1	TGCGCCAGCAGCTTAGGGTGGGAGGTGTCCCACGAGCAGTACTTC	CASSLGWEVSHEQYF
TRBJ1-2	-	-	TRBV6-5	TGTGCCAGCAGTTCAGGGGTCCATGGCTACACCTTC	CASSSGVHGYTF
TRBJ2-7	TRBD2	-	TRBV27	TGTGCCAGCACCGGGGTTGGTGCGGGAGTCCCCTACGAGCAGTACTTC	CASTGVGAGVPYEQYF
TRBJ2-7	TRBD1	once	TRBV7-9	TGTGCCAGCAGCTCCCGGGACAGAGACTACGAGCAGTACTTC	CASSSRDRDYEQYF
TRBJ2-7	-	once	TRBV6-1	TGTGCCAGCAGAACCGGGACGGATGCTGATGAGCAGTACTTC	CASRTGTDADEQYF
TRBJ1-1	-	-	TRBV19	TGTGCCAGTAATGATGGTGGGTTGAACACTGAAGCTTTCTTT	CASNDGGLNTEAFF
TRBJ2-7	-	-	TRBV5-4	TGTGCCAGCAGCTTGGGGGCAGGGAAACCCTTCCAGCAGTACTTC	CASSLGAGKPFQQYF
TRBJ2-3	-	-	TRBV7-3	TGTGCCAGCAGCCCCACGCTCAAGGGGGTACCAACAAGCACAGATACGCAGTATTTT	CASSPTLKGVPTSTDTQYF
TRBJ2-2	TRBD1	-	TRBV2	TGTGCCAGCAGCCGACAGGGTTCGAACACCGGGGAGCTGTTTTTT	CASSRQGSNTGELFF
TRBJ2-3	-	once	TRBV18	TGTGCCAGCTCACCCCTGCCAGATACGCAGTATTTT	CASSPLPDTQYF
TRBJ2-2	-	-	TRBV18	TGTGCCAGCTCACCCCGTATCGGGGCAGGCACCGGGGAGCTGTTTTTT	CASSPRIGAGTGELFF
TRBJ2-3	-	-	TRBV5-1	TGCGCCAGCAGCTTGGGCAATAGCGGAAGCCTCCTCCGAGAAGATACGCAGTATTTT	CASSLGNSGSLLREDTQYF
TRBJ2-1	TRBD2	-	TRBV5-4	TGTGCCAGCAGCTTGGGCCTAGCGGGAGGTGGGGCCTACAATGAGCAGTTCTTC	CASSLGLAGGGAYNEQFF
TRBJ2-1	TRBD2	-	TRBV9	TGTGCCAGCAGCGCCGGACTAGTCTCGCCGCCGAGTGAGCAGTTCTTC	CASSAGLVSPPSEQFF
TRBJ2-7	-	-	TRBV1	TGCACCAGCAGCCCGTTACGGCCCCGGAACTACGAGCAGTACTTC	CTSSPLRPRNYEQYF
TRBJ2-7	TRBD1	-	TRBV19	TGTGCCAGTAGTACAGGACAGGGCGCGACCTACGAGCAGTACTTC	CASSTGQGATYEQYF
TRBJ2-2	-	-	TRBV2	TGTGCCAGCAGTGTAGGGCCCGGGGAGCTGTTTTTT	CASSVGPGELFF
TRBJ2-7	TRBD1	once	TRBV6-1	TGTGCCAGCAGTGTCCTCCGACAGGGAATGGAGTACTTC	CASSVLRQGMEYF
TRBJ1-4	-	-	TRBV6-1	TGTGCCAGCAGTGACAGGGGCACCAAGTCAGAAAAACTGTTTTTT	CASSDRGTKSEKLFF
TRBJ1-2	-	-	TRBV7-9	TGTGCCAGCAGCTTAGTGGTAGAGGCTATGGTCTATGGCTACACCTTC	CASSLVVEAMVYGYTF
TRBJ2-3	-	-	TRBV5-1	TGCGCCAGCAGCCCTGGTCCGAGGGCGGGGTACACAGATACGCAGTATTTT	CASSPGPRAGYTDTQYF
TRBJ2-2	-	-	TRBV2	TGTGCCAGCACCGGCGGGATGAACACCGGGGAGCTGTTTTTT	CASTGGMNTGELFF
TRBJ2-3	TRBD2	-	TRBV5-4	TGTGCCAGCAGCAGAACGACTAGCTCAGATACGCAGTATTTT	CASSRTTSSDTQYF
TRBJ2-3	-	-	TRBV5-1	TGCGCCAGCAGCTTGGGGGTAGCCCCCTTCTCGGATACGCAGTATTTT	CASSLGVAPFSDTQYF
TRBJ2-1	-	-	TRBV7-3	TGTGCCAGCAGCCATTCTAGCGCTGGGTACAATGAGCAGTTCTTC	CASSHSSAGYNEQFF
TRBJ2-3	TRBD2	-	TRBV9	TGTGCCAGCAGCGTAGGTGCGGGAGGGACAGATACGCAGTATTTT	CASSVGAGGTDTQYF
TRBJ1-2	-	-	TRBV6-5	TGTGCCAGCAGTTACTCGACGGTCTATGGCTACACCTTC	CASSYSTVYGYTF
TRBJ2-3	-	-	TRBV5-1	TGCGCCAGCAGCTACGGGGCCACAGATACGCAGTATTTT	CASSYGATDTQYF
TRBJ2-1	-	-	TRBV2	TGTGCCAGCAGTCCCCGACGGAGCTCCTACAATGAGCAGTTCTTC	CASSPRRSSYNEQFF
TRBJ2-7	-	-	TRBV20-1	TGCAGCGCCGGGGACTCCTACGAGCAGTACTTC	CSAGDSYEQYF
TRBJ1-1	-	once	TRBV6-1	TGTGCCAGCCACAGGATTTTGAACACTGAAGCTTTCTTT	CASHRILNTEAFF
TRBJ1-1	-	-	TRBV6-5	TGTACCAGCAGCAAGAACACTGAAGCTTTCTTT	CTSSKNTEAFF
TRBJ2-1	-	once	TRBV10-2	TGCGCCTCATGCAGGGGCGCATACAATGAGCAGTTCTTC	CASCRGAYNEQFF
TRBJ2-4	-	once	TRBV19	TGTGCCAGTGCCGTTCTCCAAGGACGGATAAACATTCAGTACTTC	CASAVLQGRINIQYF
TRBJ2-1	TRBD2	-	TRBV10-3	TGTGCCATCAGTGAGGGGGCTAGCGGGTACAATGAGCAGTTCTTC	CAISEGASGYNEQFF
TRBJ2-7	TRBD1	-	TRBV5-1	TGCGCCAGCAGTTCTGGACAGGGGGCATTATACGAGCAGTACTTC	CASSSGQGALYEQYF
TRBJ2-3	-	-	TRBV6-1	TGTGCCAGCCTCCAAAGTGGGGGAGTGGCAGATACGCAGTATTTT	CASLQSGGVADTQYF
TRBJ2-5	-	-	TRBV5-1	TGCGCCAGCAGCGCCGGATCCGAACGGGAGACCCAGTACTTC	CASSAGSERETQYF
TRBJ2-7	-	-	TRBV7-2	TGTGCCAGCAGCTTAGCGGGCGGGCTCTACGAGCAGTACTTC	CASSLAGGLYEQYF
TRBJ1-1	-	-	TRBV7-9	TGTGCCAGCAGCTTAGCTTCCTACAAATTGAACACTGAAGCTTTCTTT	CASSLASYKLNTEAFF
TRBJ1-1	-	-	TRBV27	TGTGCCAGCAGCCCGACTCCTGATAGGTCTGAAGCTTTCTTT	CASSPTPDRSEAFF
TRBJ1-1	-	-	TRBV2	TGTGCCAGCCAGGCTGTCCCCATCACTGAAGCTTTCTTT	CASQAVPITEAFF
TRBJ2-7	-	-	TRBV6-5	TGTGCCAGCAGCCGTAACTACGAGCAGTACTTC	CASSRNYEQYF
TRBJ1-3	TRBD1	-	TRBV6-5	TGTGCCAGCAGTCGTTCCCAGGGGGCGGTAAACACCATATATTTT	CASSRSQGAVNTIYF